Shown below are 23 T cell receptor beta chains from a single sample sequenced in a study of T-cell memory formation after mild COVID-19 (dated by TCRdb to about 2021). Libraries were made using 5' RACE. Sequenced on an Illumina NovaSeq 6000. In TCRdb, the public reads were trimmed at Q25 with fastp and aligned with MiXCR, with productive beta chains retained. Records with the same CDR3 protein are collapsed into one entry carrying the most frequent genes and DNA. This sample is represented by about 540,000 distinct CDR3 sequences; around 21% of them were singletons. The ten top clones hold about an eighth of the sample. The sequenced sample was PBMCs or a T cell subset sorted from them (not recorded which). The receptors stem from an adult woman who had mild COVID-19 (a few samples of this study predate the infection). The sample titles of this study are shuffled in the database, so cell type and time point are left out; the donor was told from shared clones.

This chain uses TRBV12-3 or TRBV12-4 with TRBJ2-7; the D is unclear. CDR3 length: 15 amino acids. Trimming took 2 bases from V and 2 from J, leaving 13 bases between them. The CDR3 loop reads CASSLFTLIPYEQYF. The CDR3 nucleotides read TGTGCCAGCAGTTTATTCACCCTGATCCCCTACGAGCAGTACTTC.

This chain uses TRBV12-3 or TRBV12-4 with TRBJ2-3; D gene unclear. The CDR3 is made up of 13 amino acids. The germline V and J ends were trimmed by 6 bases and 1 base, with 8 bases remaining between them. CDR3 sequence: CASRSSGTDTQYF. In DNA form, the CDR3 reads TGTGCCAGCAGGAGTAGTGGCACAGATACGCAGTATTTT.

The sample holds a few counts of this clonotype. The chain is built from TRBV5-6 and TRBJ2-4; D is unclear. The CDR3 totals 14 residues. V lost 4 bases, J lost 5 bases, and 13 bases lay in between. The germline gives CDR1 SGHDT, CDR2 YYEEEE. The CDR3: CASSLSGEENIQYF. The CDR3 region has the DNA TGTGCCAGCAGCCTGTCAGGAGAGGAAAACATTCAGTACTTC.

This clonotype was found many times. The CDR3 reads CASSPQASTDTQYF. DNA for the CDR3: TGTGCCAGCAGCCCGCAAGCCTCCACAGATACGCAGTATTTT. The genes are TRBV7-9 and TRBJ2-3; D gene ambiguous. V was cut by 5 bases and J by 2 bases, with 11 bases left in between. This CDR3 spans 14 amino acids. Germline CDR1 reads SEHNR; CDR2 reads FQNEAQ (reference sequence).

The chain is built from TRBV11-2 and TRBJ2-1, with 8 positions matching TRBD2. The CDR3 consists of 15 residues. Germline V gene lookup returns CDR1 SGHAT and CDR2 FQNNGV. V dropped 4 bases and J dropped 4; count of bases not matched to a gene: 6. The CDR3 coding sequence is TGTGCCAGCAGCTCAAAAATAGCGGGGTACAATGAGCAGTTCTTC. Translation: CASSSKIAGYNEQFF.

This clonotype was found once. The chain carries TRBV19 and TRBJ1-1, with 8 positions matching TRBD1. V gave up 5 bases and J gave up 4 bases; unmatched junction bases: 6. Germline V gene lookup returns CDR1 LNHDA and CDR2 SQIVND (reference sequence). This CDR3 is 14 amino acids long. The CDR3 DNA reads TGTGCCAGTAGTGGCGGGACAGGCCCCACTGAAGCTTTCTTT. It codes for CASSGGTGPTEAFF. Full variable domain (rest looked up from reference TRBV19 and TRBJ1-1): DGGITQSPKYLFRKEGQNVTLSCEQNLNHDAMYWYRQDPGQGLRLIYYSQIVNDFQKGDIAEGYSVSREKKESFPLTVTSAQKNPTAFYLCASSGGTGPTEAFFGQGTRLTVV.

The J gene is TRBJ2-7, the V gene TRBV28; 11 bases agree with TRBD1. V shed 7 bases and J 4 bases; nucleotides not matched to a gene: 6. The CDR3 loop spans 14 amino acids. The germline gives CDR1 MDHEN, CDR2 SYDVKM. The CDR3 DNA follows: TGTGCCAGCATCCGGACAGGGGGCGCGTACGAGCAGTACTTC. Translating it yields CASIRTGGAYEQYF.

The rearrangement links TRBV20-1 to TRBJ2-1; D ambiguous. Germline V CDR1 and CDR2: DFQATT, SNEGSKA (reference sequence). The CDR3 runs 11 residues. Trimming removed 4 bases at V and 6 bases at J, with 7 bases between. The CDR3 sequence: CSATPANEQFF. CDR3 in DNA: TGCAGTGCTACCCCCGCCAATGAGCAGTTCTTC.

The genes are TRBV7-9 and TRBJ2-5, with 12 bases aligning to TRBD2. J was trimmed by 5 bases and V by 5 bases; bases with no gene match: 12. The germline gives CDR1 SEHNR, CDR2 FQNEAQ (reference sequence). The CDR3 has 17 amino acids. CDR3 region: CASSLGVLAGGVETQYF. DNA of the CDR3: TGTGCCAGCAGCCTAGGCGTGCTAGCGGGAGGGGTGGAGACCCAGTACTTC.

The chain uses TRBV6-2 or TRBV6-3 and TRBJ1-6; D ambiguous. V was pared by 2 bases and J by 4 bases, with 18 bases between. Germline values: CDR1 MNHEY, CDR2 SVGEGT. The CDR3 runs 18 residues. CDR3 amino acids: CASSYLPPGDGYNSPLHF. The CDR3 DNA reads TGTGCCAGCAGTTACCTACCTCCAGGAGATGGATATAATTCACCCCTCCACTTT.

The rearrangement joins TRBV29-1 to TRBJ1-1; TRBD1 might be the D (6 bases). The V gene lost 7 bases and the J gene lost 3 bases, with 9 bases spanning the gap. Germline V gives CDR1 SQVTM, CDR2 ANQGSEA. The CDR3 has 11 amino acids. CDR3 sequence (DNA): TGCAGCGCTGGACAGTACACTGAAGCTTTCTTT. This codes for CSAGQYTEAFF.

This rearrangement joins TRBV6-2 or TRBV6-3 to TRBJ2-3; 7 positions match TRBD2. The length of the CDR3 is 15 residues. Germline V lookup: CDR1 MNHEY, CDR2 SVGEGT. The V gene end was trimmed by 5 bases and the J gene end by 1 base; junction bases not matched to a gene: 6. As DNA, the CDR3 is TGTGCCAGCAGTCCTCTAGCGGAGCGCACAGATACGCAGTATTTT. The encoded protein is CASSPLAERTDTQYF.

This clonotype turned up a few times. This sequence joins TRBV27 and TRBJ2-1; 9 bases are a match to TRBD1. The CDR3 is 14 amino acids. V lost 8 bases and J lost 2; bases outside the gene matches: 4. Germline values: CDR1 MNHEY, CDR2 SMNVEV (reference sequence). This CDR3 reads CASADRGAYNEQFF. The CDR3 nucleotides are TGTGCCAGCGCGGACAGGGGCGCCTACAATGAGCAGTTCTTC.

In its sample, this clonotype was seen a few times. The chain has TRBV25-1 and TRBJ2-1, with TRBD2 matching over 10 bases. Germline V gene lookup returns CDR1 MGHDK and CDR2 SYGVNS. The CDR3 sequence is 14 residues long. V lost 4 bases to trimming and J lost 5 bases; unmatched junction nucleotides: 2. The CDR3 is CASSVAGGHNEQFF. CDR3 coding DNA: TGTGCCAGCAGTGTAGCGGGAGGCCACAATGAGCAGTTCTTC.

This clonotype was recorded a few times. The CDR3: CASTTGNGGELFF. CDR3 in DNA: TGTGCCAGCACCACGGGCAATGGCGGGGAGCTGTTTTTT. V gene TRBV6-5 combines with J gene TRBJ2-2, with D unclear. The germline CDR1 and CDR2 sequences are MNHEY and SVGAGI. Deletions cut 7 bases from V and 7 bases from J, with 13 bases between. The CDR3 runs 13 residues.

This clonotype was detected a few times. The chain links TRBV5-1 to TRBJ2-3; TRBD2 matches at 7 bases. The CDR3 is 15 amino acids. After removal of 4 bases from V and 6 bases from J, the junction contained 11 bases not matched to a gene. CDR1 SGHRS and CDR2 YFSETQ come from the germline V gene. Here the CDR3 DNA reads TGCGCCAGCAGCCCGTGGGGGGGTTCAGAGGATACGCAGTATTTT. Translating it yields CASSPWGGSEDTQYF.

This clonotype was seen more than once but under ten times. V usage is TRBV7-9 and J usage is TRBJ2-1; D is tentatively TRBD1 or TRBD2 (5 bases each). Germline V lookup: CDR1 SEHNR, CDR2 FQNEAQ (reference sequence). This CDR3 comprises 11 residues. Trimming took 4 bases from V and 11 from J, leaving 9 bases between them. The CDR3 DNA sequence: TGTGCCAGCAGCTCCCCGGGGCAGCAGTTCTTC. It is translated as CASSSPGQQFF.

The gene calls are TRBV6-6 and TRBJ2-3; D is perhaps TRBD1 or TRBD2 (6 bases each). The V end lost 2 bases, the J end lost 1 base, and 19 bases lay between the germline ends. CDR1 is MNHNY and CDR2 is SVGAGI in the germline V gene (reference sequence). The CDR3 spans 18 residues. The DNA of the CDR3 is TGTGCCAGCAGTTACCTGGGGGGCTATCCCGGGGGCACAGATACGCAGTATTTT. Its translation is CASSYLGGYPGGTDTQYF.

The J gene is TRBJ2-7, the V gene TRBV20-1; D perhaps matches TRBD1 (5 bases). V lost 3 bases and J 6 bases, leaving 21 bases between the germline ends. This CDR3 region has 15 residues. Germline values: CDR1 DFQATT, CDR2 SNEGSKA (reference sequence). The CDR3 DNA reads TGCAGTGCTAGGCCCCCTTCACTACAGGTACGCGAGCAGTACTTC. It is translated as CSARPPSLQVREQYF.

The V call is TRBV24-1, the J call TRBJ2-5, with D maybe TRBD1 (6 bases). The V and J ends lost 4 bases and 1 base respectively, with 9 bases between them. Germline lookup yields CDR1 KGHDR and CDR2 SFDVKD. The CDR3 runs to 14 residues. The CDR3 loop reads CATSDGQFQETQYF. The DNA of the CDR3 is TGTGCCACCAGTGACGGACAGTTCCAAGAGACCCAGTACTTC.

V usage is TRBV5-1 and J usage is TRBJ2-1; 13 positions agree with TRBD2. The ends lost 0 bases at V and 7 bases at J; junction bases unmatched: 4. Germline assignment: CDR1 SGHRS and CDR2 YFSETQ. This CDR3 has 16 residues. CDR3 loop: CASSLAGLAGLNEQFF. In nucleotides, the CDR3 is TGCGCCAGCAGCTTGGCGGGACTAGCGGGGTTGAATGAGCAGTTCTTC.

The chain employs TRBV7-8 and TRBJ2-1; D not certain. V shed 5 bases and J shed 8 bases, with 19 bases lying between them. The CDR3 is 15 residues long. The germline gives CDR1 SGHVS, CDR2 FQNEAQ. The CDR3 nucleotides read TGTGCCAGCAGCGCAGACTTGAACTTAGCAGATGAGCAGTTCTTC. Its protein is CASSADLNLADEQFF. The full variable domain, rest sourced from reference TRBV7-8 and TRBJ2-1, is GAGVSQSPRYKVAKRGQDVALRCDPISGHVSLFWYQQALGQGPEFLTYFQNEAQLDKSGLPSDRFFAERPEGSVSTLKIQRTQQEDSAVYLCASSADLNLADEQFFGPGTRLTVL.

This clonotype was seen more than once but under ten times. The genes are TRBV5-1 and TRBJ2-5; 9 positions match TRBD1. The CDR3 consists of 18 residues. Germline-derived CDR1 and CDR2 are SGHRS and YFSETQ. J gave up 5 bases and V 7 bases, and 21 bases lay outside the gene matches. CDR3 in DNA: TGCGCCAGCTCTTCGACAGGGGGTCGGCACGGCGATATTGAGACCCAGTACTTC. Its protein is CASSSTGGRHGDIETQYF.